This entry lists 8 T cell receptor beta chains sequenced from one sample in a study of CD4+ T cells in melanoma. TCRdb's copy holds only in-frame clones and misses some; the assay was immunoSEQ multiplex PCR. Of under 8,000 clones listed, approximately 69% are singletons. Sequenced input: cells from a culture (not recorded whether cultured in vitro). The source of these receptors is a human donor with melanoma.

V and J are TRBV5-1 and TRBJ1-4; D remains ambiguous. Trimming pared 0 bases from V and 4 bases from J, leaving 7 bases between. The CDR3 has 14 amino acids. CDR1 is SGHRS and CDR2 is YFSETQ in the germline V gene. Here the CDR3 DNA reads TGCGCCAGCAGCTTGGGGTTAGTTAATGAAAAACTGTTTTTT. It codes for CASSLGLVNEKLFF.

The rearrangement uses TRBV27 and TRBJ1-5; D remains ambiguous. Trimming removed 2 bases from V and 5 bases from J, with 7 bases in between. This CDR3 has 13 residues. The germline CDR1 and CDR2 sequences are MNHEY and SMNVEV (reference sequence). For the CDR3, the DNA is TGTGCCAGCAGTTTAACCAGTTATCAGCCCCAGCATTTT. This sequence encodes CASSLTSYQPQHF.

The CDR3 DNA follows: TGTGCCAGCAGCTCGGGACTTACTATGAACACTGAAGCTTTCTTT. It codes for CASSSGLTMNTEAFF. V gene TRBV7-2 combines with J gene TRBJ1-1, with D possibly TRBD1 on 5 matching bases. Trimming stripped 4 bases from V and 0 bases from J, with 12 bases between. This CDR3 has 15 amino acids. Germline V gives CDR1 SGHTA, CDR2 FQGNSA.

The rearrangement joins TRBV6-5 to TRBJ2-3; 8 bases line up with TRBD1. Trimming removed 8 bases from V and 3 bases from J; junction bases left unmatched: 7. In germline, CDR1 is MNHEY, CDR2 SVGAGI. This CDR3 has 14 amino acids. CDR3 protein: CASLTGDGTDTQYF. Here the CDR3 DNA reads TGTGCCAGCCTGACAGGGGATGGGACAGATACGCAGTATTTT.

The chain is built from TRBV10-3 and TRBJ1-1; D gene uncertain. Trimming removed 2 bases from V and 1 base from J, with 11 bases in between. This CDR3 comprises 15 residues. Germline V gene data show CDR1 as ENHRY and CDR2 as SYGVKD. The CDR3 nucleotides read TGTGCCATCAGTGAGAGTTGGGCAGGGAACACTGAAGCTTTCTTT. It specifies CAISESWAGNTEAFF.

The sample holds a few counts of this clone. The chain carries TRBV7-6 and TRBJ2-7, with 9 positions matching TRBD1. Germline assignment: CDR1 SGHVS and CDR2 FNYEAQ. V lost 5 bases and J lost 3; bases outside the gene matches: 8. The CDR3 spans 15 residues. Here the CDR3 reads CASSAYRDRVYEQYF. The CDR3 DNA follows: TGTGCCAGCAGCGCGTACCGGGACAGGGTCTACGAGCAGTACTTC. Complete variable domain (other parts from reference TRBV7-6 and TRBJ2-7): GAGVSQSPRYKVTKRGQDVALRCDPISGHVSLYWYRQALGQGPEFLTYFNYEAQQDKSGLPNDRFSAERPEGSISTLTIQRTEQRDSAMYRCASSAYRDRVYEQYFGPGTRLTVT.

V and J are TRBV7-3 and TRBJ2-3; 7 positions agree with TRBD2. The CDR3 contains 15 residues. CDR1 is SGHTA, CDR2 FQGTGA, per germline. The trim removed 5 bases at V and 2 bases at J, leaving 7 bases unmatched. CDR3 bases: TGTGCCAGCAGCCCAAGCGGGGCCGACACAGATACGCAGTATTTT. It specifies CASSPSGADTDTQYF.

V and J are TRBV15 and TRBJ2-2; 7 bases fit TRBD1. The length of the CDR3 is 16 residues. The J segment lost 6 bases and the V segment lost 6 bases, leaving 13 bases of the junction unmatched. Germline CDR1 LNHNV, CDR2 YYDKDF (reference sequence). The CDR3 spells CATRKGSAGGPGELFF. CDR3 sequence (DNA): TGTGCCACCAGAAAGGGGTCGGCAGGGGGTCCCGGGGAGCTGTTTTTT.